Each of the 8 T cell receptor beta chains below was sequenced from the same sample in a study of CD8 T cells in Susac syndrome. With random hexamers, reverse transcription was performed on about 0.45 to 1 ug of RNA. MiXCR, applied by TCRdb to the immunoSEQ multiplex PCR reads, yields one record per CDR3 protein. The sample has about 76,000 distinct CDR3 sequences, over 85% seen once. The sample taken for sequencing was CD8+ T cells from PBMCs. All receptors come from a human donor with Susac syndrome.

The chain joins TRBV28 to TRBJ1-4, with a possible D match to TRBD1 (5 bases). V lost 5 bases, J lost 10 bases, and 23 bases lay in between. Germline V CDR1 and CDR2: MDHEN, SYDVKM. The CDR3 sequence is 16 residues long. The CDR3 DNA follows: TGTGCCAGCAGTCTACCAGGGACCGTAGACGAGGGAAAACTGTTTTTT. Amino acids: CASSLPGTVDEGKLFF.

The V gene is TRBV20-1, the J gene TRBJ1-3; D is perhaps TRBD1 (6 bases). Germline-derived CDR1 and CDR2 are DFQATT and SNEGSKA (reference sequence). Deletions cut 3 bases from V and 0 bases from J, with 9 bases between. The CDR3 has 14 amino acids. The CDR3 DNA follows: TGCAGTGCTAGTGGGGGGGCCTCTGGAAACACCATATATTTT. This sequence encodes CSASGGASGNTIYF.

The chain couples TRBV20-1 to TRBJ2-1, with TRBD2 as a possible D gene (6 bases). The CDR3 is 15 amino acids. Trimming removed 0 bases from V and 6 bases from J, with 15 bases in between. Germline V CDR1 and CDR2: DFQATT, SNEGSKA (reference sequence). CDR3 nucleotide sequence: TGCAGTGCTAGAGACCGGGAGTCCCTGGCCAATGAGCAGTTCTTC. As protein: CSARDRESLANEQFF.

The V and J genes are TRBV5-1 and TRBJ2-7, with D hard to call. This CDR3 is built from 14 residues. The V gene lost 4 bases and the J gene lost 2 bases, with 13 bases spanning the gap. Germline V CDR1 and CDR2: SGHRS, YFSETQ. CDR3 coding DNA: TGCGCCAGCAGCCCCTCCTTACCGGCCTACGAGCAGTACTTC. Amino acid sequence: CASSPSLPAYEQYF.

The gene calls are TRBV28 and TRBJ2-1; TRBD2 is a possible D gene (7 bases). Germline lookup yields CDR1 MDHEN and CDR2 SYDVKM. The CDR3 has 14 amino acids. The V and J ends lost 3 bases and 9 bases respectively, with 15 bases between them. The CDR3 bases are TGTGCCAGCAGTTTGCGGGAGCGAGGGGGTGAGCAGTTCTTC. This translates into CASSLRERGGEQFF.

The gene calls are TRBV12-3 or TRBV12-4 and TRBJ1-5; possibly TRBD1 for D (5 bases). The CDR3 is 16 residues long. V lost 7 bases to trimming and J lost 0 bases, with 16 bases between them. This CDR3 is CASTQDGGYSNQPQHF. Written as DNA, the CDR3 is TGTGCCAGCACACAGGACGGGGGATATAGCAATCAGCCCCAGCATTTT.

The chain recombines TRBV7-6 with TRBJ2-3, with 8 bases matching TRBD1. CDR1 SGHVS and CDR2 FNYEAQ come from the germline V gene. The CDR3 extends over 17 amino acids. V lost 5 bases and J lost 0; bases outside the gene matches: 10. CDR3 protein: CASSTYRDRGSTDTQYF. As DNA, the CDR3 is TGTGCCAGCAGCACTTACCGAGACAGGGGAAGCACAGATACGCAGTATTTT.

CDR3 protein: CATSKQLTKNTEAFF. Written as DNA, the CDR3 is TGTGCCACCAGCAAACAGCTGACTAAGAACACTGAAGCTTTCTTT. This chain connects TRBV15 to TRBJ1-1; D call uncertain. The germline CDR1 and CDR2 sequences are LNHNV and YYDKDF (reference sequence). Trimming removed 4 bases from V and 1 base from J, with 13 bases in between. The CDR3 totals 15 residues.